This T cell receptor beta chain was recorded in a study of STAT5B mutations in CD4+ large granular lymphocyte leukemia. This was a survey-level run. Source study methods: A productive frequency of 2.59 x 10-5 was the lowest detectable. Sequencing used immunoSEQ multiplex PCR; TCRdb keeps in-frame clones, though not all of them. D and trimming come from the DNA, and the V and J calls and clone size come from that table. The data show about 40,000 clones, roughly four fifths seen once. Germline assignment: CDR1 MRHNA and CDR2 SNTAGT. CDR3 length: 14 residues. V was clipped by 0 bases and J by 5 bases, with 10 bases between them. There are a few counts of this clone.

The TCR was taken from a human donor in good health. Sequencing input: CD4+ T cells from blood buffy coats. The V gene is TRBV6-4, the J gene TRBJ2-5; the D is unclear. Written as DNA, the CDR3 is TGTGCCAGCAGTGACTCGCACAGTTGGGAGACCCAGTACTTC. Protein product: CASSDSHSWETQYF.